This entry concerns a single T cell receptor (beta chain). The antigen this receptor binds is unknown. Per-nucleotide qualities are absent, and no much larger clonotype sits a single base away. This sample is drawn from a study of blood T cell repertoires in COVID-19 (dated by TCRdb to 2020 to 2021). Regarding the complete study: Samples covering the acute and convalescent phases of COVID-19 were provided by collaborators in the United States, Italy and Spain. The material from the prospective study consisted of cDNA or gDNA derived from T cells, B-cell-depleted T cells, or PBMCs. The repertoires were made available in a free public database intended to serve as a resource for research on the immune response to SARS-CoV-2. Sample metadata almost always included a de-identified subject ID, COVID-19 status, age in years and sex. Samples were obtained from the ongoing ImmuneRACE study (first 160 participants) and from 1,200 or so subjects provided by 6 global collaborators. The dataset comprised deeply sampled blood TCRbeta repertoires from subjects exposed to, actively infected with, or recovered from COVID-19. Where available, HLA class I and class II types were obtained from metadata supplied by the sample provider rather than from assay-based typing. Broad study findings and their caveats: The amount of clinical and demographic metadata varied by source and participant and was provided uncurated.

Whole blood was collected in K2EDTA tubes by collaborating institutions according to the institutions' own protocols. For TCRbeta analysis, collaborators shipped samples in one of three forms: frozen whole blood, isolated PBMCs, or DNA extracted from either of those sample types. Per the germline V gene (reference sequence), MNHEY is the CDR1 and SMNVEV is the CDR2. From cysteine to phenylalanine, the CDR3 is 15 amino acids long. The read is trimmed to its CDR3 DNA, 45 bases read in frame from base 1. V and J are truncated by 7 bases and 5 bases respectively, leaving an intervening sequence of 18 bases. TCRbeta CDR3 regions were amplified from genomic DNA using the immunoSEQ Assay, a bias-controlled multiplex PCR. For the original study's pipeline: Within the assay, amplification of reference gene primers was used to estimate how many nucleated cells each sample contained. To quantify the absolute abundance of each unique TCRbeta CDR3 rearrangement, sequence reads were collapsed and filtered. For each sample, productive Simpson clonality was calculated by taking the square root of Simpson's diversity index across productive rearrangements. TCRdb re-hosts the immuneACCESS table, in-frame sequences only. Its copies lack some clones; in the studies checked, an unresolved V gene accounts for under half of them, and the cause for the rest is not known. Clone size and the V and J calls come from that table; the DNA yielded D and trimming. In all, the sample holds about 210,000 clones, and roughly four fifths of those were seen once. Clones ranked in the top ten supply about 12% of the sample.

The chain joins TRBV27 to TRBJ2-1, with a weak D call of TRBD1 (6 bases match). The receptor comes from a middle-aged woman with acute or convalescent COVID-19. Material for sequencing was peripheral blood. The DNA sequence follows: TGTGCCAGCAAGGTCACGAACAGGGCAAACAATGAGCAGTTCTTC. It is translated as CASKVTNRANNEQFF.